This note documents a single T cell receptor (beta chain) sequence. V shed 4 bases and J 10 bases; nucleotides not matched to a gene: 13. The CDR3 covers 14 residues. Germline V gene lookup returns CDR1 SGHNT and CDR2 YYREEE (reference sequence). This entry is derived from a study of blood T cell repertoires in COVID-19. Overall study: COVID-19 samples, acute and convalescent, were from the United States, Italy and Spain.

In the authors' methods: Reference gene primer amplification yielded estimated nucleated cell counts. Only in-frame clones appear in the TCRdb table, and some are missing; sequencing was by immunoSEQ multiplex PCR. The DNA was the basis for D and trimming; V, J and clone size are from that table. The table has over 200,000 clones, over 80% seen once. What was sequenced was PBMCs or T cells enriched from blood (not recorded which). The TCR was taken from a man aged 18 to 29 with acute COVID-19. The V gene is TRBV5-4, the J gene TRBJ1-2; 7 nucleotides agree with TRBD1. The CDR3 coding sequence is TGTGCCAGCAGCCCATTTCCAGGGACAGAGGCCTACACCTTC. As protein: CASSPFPGTEAYTF.